The clone carrying this TCR beta chain has at least ten counts. This sample stems from a study of early T cells in non-severe SARS-CoV-2 infection. Turning to the study itself: From unsorted whole blood, bulk RNA was sequenced, and the chains remained unpaired.

The TCR library protocol attached unique molecular identifiers to the individual cDNA molecules. Each CDR3 protein gets one entry after TCRdb re-called the 5' RACE reads with MiXCR. The table includes some 91,000 distinct CDR3 sequences, 14% to 15% detected once. The V and J ends lost 7 bases and 0 bases respectively, with 11 bases between them. This CDR3 region has 14 residues. Sequenced material: whole blood. The chain carries TRBV12-3 or TRBV12-4 and TRBJ2-3, with D maybe TRBD2 (6 bases). The sequence came from an adult who was a healthcare worker with PCR-confirmed SARS-CoV-2 infection or an uninfected control (not recorded which). The CDR3 region is CASTPGASTDTQYF. CDR3 bases: TGTGCCAGCACGCCGGGAGCCAGCACAGATACGCAGTATTTT.